These T cell receptor beta chains were read from a single sample in a study of blood T cells in healthy people across ages. TCRdb reanalysed the 5' RACE reads using MiXCR and keeps one entry per CDR3 protein. The sample contains over a million distinct CDR3 sequences, approximately 42% of which appear only once. The specimen was blood. The origin of the receptors is a young woman in good health. The CDR3 runs from the conserved cysteine through the conserved F or W. D genes are given only for firm matches. Expanded clones get a size class; other rows say once, few or many, or leave the size out.

TRBJ1-1	TRBV9	NA	few	CASSGTVGPYSEAFF	TGTGCCAGCAGCGGGACGGTGGGACCCTACAGTGAAGCTTTCTTT
TRBJ2-1	TRBV5-1	TRBD1	NA	CASSWTGPPYNEQFF	TGCGCCAGCAGCTGGACAGGTCCTCCCTACAATGAGCAGTTCTTC
TRBJ2-1	TRBV7-2	TRBD2	NA	CASSSPGLAGGIGYNEQFF	TGTGCCAGCAGCTCGCCGGGACTAGCGGGAGGGATAGGCTACAATGAGCAGTTCTTC
TRBJ2-3	TRBV3-1	TRBD2	NA	CASSPSRLAGEEDTQYF	TGTGCCAGCAGCCCGTCCCGACTAGCGGGGGAAGAAGATACGCAGTATTTT
TRBJ2-5	TRBV6-2/TRBV6-3	TRBD1	NA	CASSYFGTVQETQYF	TGTGCCAGCAGTTACTTCGGGACAGTACAAGAGACCCAGTACTTC
TRBJ2-3	TRBV29-1	NA	few	CSVEGPTSTDTQYF	TGCAGCGTTGAGGGACCTACTAGCACAGATACGCAGTATTTT
TRBJ2-1	TRBV4-3	TRBD2	once	CASSQDSSGRHFNNEQFF	TGCGCCAGCAGCCAAGATAGTAGCGGGAGGCATTTCAACAATGAGCAGTTCTTC
TRBJ1-2	TRBV10-3	NA	NA	CAIRFRREHYGYTF	TGTGCCATCAGATTCAGGAGGGAGCACTATGGCTACACCTTC
TRBJ1-2	TRBV20-1	NA	NA	CSARIPGLSYTF	TGCAGTGCTAGAATCCCGGGCTTGAGCTACACCTTC
TRBJ1-3	TRBV7-9	NA	NA	CASSSISGNTVYF	TGTGCCAGCAGTTCCATCTCTGGAAACACCGTATATTTT
TRBJ1-4	TRBV20-1	NA	NA	CSARRQGTEKLFF	TGCAGTGCTAGGCGGCAGGGTACTGAAAAACTGTTTTTT
TRBJ2-7	TRBV20-1	TRBD1	NA	CSARAWDRAYEQYF	TGCAGTGCTAGAGCATGGGACAGGGCGTACGAGCAGTACTTC
TRBJ1-2	TRBV27	NA	NA	CASSSVPASGYTF	TGTGCCAGCAGTTCTGTCCCCGCTAGTGGCTACACCTTC
TRBJ1-4	TRBV9	NA	NA	CASSVGRGDSEKLFF	TGTGCCAGCAGCGTAGGCAGGGGCGACTCGGAAAAACTGTTTTTT
TRBJ2-3	TRBV7-9	NA	NA	CASSGDITDTQYF	TGTGCCAGCAGTGGCGACATTACAGATACGCAGTATTTT
TRBJ2-7	TRBV7-2	NA	NA	CANSFRSYNEQYF	TGTGCCAACAGCTTTAGGTCCTACAATGAGCAGTACTTC
TRBJ1-2	TRBV3-1	TRBD1	NA	CASSQETGYGCTF	TGTGCCAGCAGCCAAGAGACAGGGTATGGCTGCACCTTC
TRBJ1-2	TRBV20-1	NA	NA	CSAPQRGERDYGYTF	TGCAGTGCACCCCAGAGGGGAGAAAGAGACTATGGCTACACCTTC
TRBJ2-3	TRBV7-2	NA	few	CASSKTRGGGTDTQYF	TGTGCCAGCAGCAAGACCCGGGGAGGGGGGACAGATACGCAGTATTTT